This TCR beta chain was retrieved from a study of radiotherapy plus CTLA-4 blockade in lung cancer. The overall study: With 31% of patients having disease control, objective responses were seen in about 17%.

The CDR3 has 16 residues. In germline, CDR1 is SGHTA, CDR2 FQGNSA. V was pared by 2 bases and J by 4 bases, with 4 bases of the junction left unmatched. Study results and caveats: Once radiotherapy plus ipilimumab had been given, TCR clones derived from tumor expanded in blood. Early clone dynamics of blood T cells, plus interferon-beta, reportedly predicted response best.

A word on this clone: Its cognate antigen is unknown.

Data came from immunoSEQ multiplex PCR; TCRdb stores just in-frame clones and leaves some out. The sample has about 90,000 clones, about four fifths seen once. Material: peripheral blood, obtained from a patient treated with radiotherapy plus ipilimumab. J is TRBJ2-1 and V is TRBV7-2, with TRBD2 identical over 11 bases. This TCR came from a human donor with non-small cell lung cancer that progressed on radiotherapy plus ipilimumab. CDR3: CASSLLAGGPYNEQFF. As DNA, the CDR3 is TGTGCCAGCAGCTTATTAGCGGGAGGGCCTTACAATGAGCAGTTCTTC. Filled out from reference TRBV7-2 and TRBJ2-1, the complete variable domain reads GAGVSQSPSNKVTEKGKDVELRCDPISGHTALYWYRQSLGQGLEFLIYFQGNSAPDKSGLPSDRFSAERTGGSVSTLTIQRTQQEDSAVYLCASSLLAGGPYNEQFFGPGTRLTVL.